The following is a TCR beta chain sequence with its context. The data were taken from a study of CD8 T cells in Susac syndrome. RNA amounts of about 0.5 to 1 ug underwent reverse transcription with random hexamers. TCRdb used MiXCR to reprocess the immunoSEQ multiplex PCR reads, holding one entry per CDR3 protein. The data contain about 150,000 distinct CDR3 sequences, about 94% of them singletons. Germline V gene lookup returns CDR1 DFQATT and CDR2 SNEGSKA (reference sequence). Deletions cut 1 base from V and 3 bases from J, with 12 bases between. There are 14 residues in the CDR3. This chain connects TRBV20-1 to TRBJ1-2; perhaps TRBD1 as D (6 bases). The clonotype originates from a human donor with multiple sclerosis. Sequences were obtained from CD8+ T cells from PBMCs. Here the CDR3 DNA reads TGCAGTGCTAGAGGAAACAGGGACGACTATGGCTACACCTTC. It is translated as CSARGNRDDYGYTF.